A selection of T cell receptor beta chains follows, all from one sample in a study of spatial heterogeneity in lung cancer. TCRdb recomputed calls from the 5' RACE reads with MiXCR, one row per CDR3 protein. The data show around 12,000 distinct CDR3 sequences, 4% to 6% seen once. The sequencing here drew on lung tumor tissue, taken at surgery. These receptors were obtained from a male donor with early-stage non-small cell lung cancer. Both conserved end residues are part of each CDR3. A D gene is named only where the DNA matches it firmly. Size values are once, few and many counts, or a class for expanded clones, and some rows have none.

v_call	d_call	j_call	cdr3_length	clone_size	cdr3_nt	cdr3_aa
TRBV6-2/TRBV6-3	TRBD1	TRBJ2-5	15	many	TGTGCCAGCAGCTCCCCCAGGGGGCTTGGAGAGACCCAGTACTTC	CASSSPRGLGETQYF
TRBV25-1	.	TRBJ2-3	15	many	TGTGCCAGCGGTGGAGAGGGGGTTGGCACAGATACGCAGTATTTT	CASGGEGVGTDTQYF
TRBV12-3/TRBV12-4	.	TRBJ2-3	15	many	TGTGCCAGCAGTTTCTTAGAGGGAAGCACAGATACGCAGTATTTT	CASSFLEGSTDTQYF
TRBV5-1	.	TRBJ1-3	14	many	TGCGCCAGCAGCTTGGGGGTTTCTGGAAACACCATATATTTT	CASSLGVSGNTIYF
TRBV7-3	.	TRBJ1-1	14	medium-sized	TGTGCCAGCAGCTTAGGACACGCGAACACTGAAGCTTTCTTT	CASSLGHANTEAFF
TRBV23-1	.	TRBJ2-1	15	many	TGCGCCAGCAGTTCACGGGACTCCCCTCGGGATGAGCAGTTCTTC	CASSSRDSPRDEQFF
TRBV20-1	.	TRBJ2-3	14	many	TGCAGTGCAAAGTCCGAGCTAGGCACAGATACGCAGTATTTT	CSAKSELGTDTQYF
TRBV6-1	.	TRBJ2-6	12	many	TGTGCCAGCATACGGGGGGCCAACGTCCTGACTTTC	CASIRGANVLTF
TRBV5-4	TRBD2	TRBJ2-1	16	few	TGTGCCAGCAGCTTCCTAGCGGGGGGGCCCTACAATGAGCAGTTCTTC	CASSFLAGGPYNEQFF
TRBV20-1	.	TRBJ2-1	14	many	TGCAGTGCCCAGAGGCCCAGGGTAGGTAATGAGCAGTTCTTC	CSAQRPRVGNEQFF
TRBV12-3/TRBV12-4	.	TRBJ1-2	13	many	TGTGCCAGCAGAGAATTACGCACGGATGGCTACACCTTC	CASRELRTDGYTF
TRBV11-3	TRBD2	TRBJ2-7	15	many	TGTGCCAGCAGCCCCCAAAGCGGGGGAACCTACGAGCAGTACTTC	CASSPQSGGTYEQYF
TRBV14	.	TRBJ2-5	15	many	TGTGCCAGCAGCCACTTCGGGCTAGTCAGTGAGACCCAGTACTTC	CASSHFGLVSETQYF
TRBV19	.	TRBJ1-4	15	many	TGTGCCAGTAGTCCTTTTGGGGGGGCTAATGAAAAACTGTTTTTT	CASSPFGGANEKLFF
TRBV7-2	TRBD1	TRBJ1-5	15	few	TGTGCCAGCAGCTCGGGACAGGGAGGCAATCAGCCCCAGCATTTT	CASSSGQGGNQPQHF
TRBV9	.	TRBJ1-2	15	many	TGTGCCAGCAGCGTAGAAACCGCAACCAACTATGGCTACACCTTC	CASSVETATNYGYTF
TRBV27	.	TRBJ1-6	14	.	TGTGCCAGCAGTCCCCGCGGAGGAGAATCACCCCTCCACTTT	CASSPRGGESPLHF
TRBV12-3/TRBV12-4	.	TRBJ2-3	12	many	TGTGCCAGCAGTTTTGCGAAAGATACGCAGTATTTT	CASSFAKDTQYF
TRBV7-2	.	TRBJ2-3	15	medium-sized	TGTGCCAGCAGCTTAGTGGCTAGCCCCACAGATACGCAGTATTTT	CASSLVASPTDTQYF
TRBV6-1	.	TRBJ1-6	14	many	TGTGCCAGCAGTGATGGACAGATGAATTCACCCCTCCACTTT	CASSDGQMNSPLHF
TRBV29-1	.	TRBJ2-1	13	many	TGCAGTACCGGGGAACTCTCCTACAATGAGCAGTTCTTC	CSTGELSYNEQFF
TRBV6-1	.	TRBJ1-2	13	many	TGTGCCAGCAGTGCCGCACCCAACTATGGCTACACCTTC	CASSAAPNYGYTF
TRBV20-1	TRBD1	TRBJ1-1	14	many	TGCAGTGCAAGGACAGGGGGCGGGAGCACTGAAGCTTTCTTT	CSARTGGGSTEAFF
TRBV20-1	TRBD2	TRBJ2-1	18	medium-sized	TGCAGTGCTAGAGTGAACCAGGATGCGGGAGGGCCGTATAATGAGCAGTTCTTC	CSARVNQDAGGPYNEQFF
TRBV20-1	.	TRBJ1-6	13	many	TGCAGTGCTAACCGGGACACGAATTCACCCCTCCACTTT	CSANRDTNSPLHF
TRBV2	TRBD1	TRBJ2-3	16	few	TGTGCCAGCAGTGGGACAGGGGGTGTTTTGACAGATACGCAGTATTTT	CASSGTGGVLTDTQYF
TRBV19	.	TRBJ1-6	14	.	TGTGCCAGTAGTAACCCAGAGGTGGCTTCACCCCTCCACTTT	CASSNPEVASPLHF
TRBV7-3	.	TRBJ1-6	14	many	TGTGCCAGCAGCTTAACGATGGGGGTTTCACCCCTCCACTTT	CASSLTMGVSPLHF
TRBV13	.	TRBJ1-1	13	many	TGTGCCAGCAGCTTAGTTCGGAGGACTGAAGCTTTCTTT	CASSLVRRTEAFF
TRBV9	.	TRBJ2-3	13	many	TGTGCCAGCAGCGTTGGGGGATCAGATACGCAGTATTTT	CASSVGGSDTQYF
TRBV30	TRBD1	TRBJ1-2	12	many	TGTGCCTGGAGTGAAAACAGGGGTGGCTACACCTTC	CAWSENRGGYTF
TRBV27	.	TRBJ2-4	16	many	TGTGCCAGCAGTCAGGGAGACCACCTAGCCAAAAACATTCAGTACTTC	CASSQGDHLAKNIQYF
TRBV12-3/TRBV12-4	TRBD1	TRBJ1-1	14	many	TGTGCCAGCAGTCCAGGACAGGGGAACACTGAAGCTTTCTTT	CASSPGQGNTEAFF
TRBV7-2	TRBD1	TRBJ2-2	15	many	TGTGCCAGCAGCCAGACAGGGGGCGGTGTCGGGGAGCTGTTTTTT	CASSQTGGGVGELFF
TRBV28	.	TRBJ1-3	14	medium-sized	TGTGCCAGCAGTTTGGTTACCTCTGGAAACACCATATATTTT	CASSLVTSGNTIYF
TRBV18	TRBD1	TRBJ1-5	15	many	TGTGCCAGCTCACCAGGACAGGGCGGCAATCAGCCCCAGCATTTT	CASSPGQGGNQPQHF
TRBV5-1	TRBD1	TRBJ2-3	16	many	TGCGCCAGCAGCTTGGGTCGGGACAGTTCAACAGATACGCAGTATTTT	CASSLGRDSSTDTQYF
TRBV11-2	.	TRBJ2-3	16	many	TGTGCCAGCAGCTTAACAGATCTAGCAGGTCACGAGACGCAGTATTTT	CASSLTDLAGHETQYF
TRBV6-2/TRBV6-3	TRBD1	TRBJ2-2	15	many	TGTGCCAGCAGTTACGACAGGGGGCGAACCGGGGAGCTGTTTTTT	CASSYDRGRTGELFF
TRBV29-1	.	TRBJ1-2	10	many	TGCAGCGGAGGGGATTACGGCTACACCTTC	CSGGDYGYTF
TRBV20-1	.	TRBJ1-6	14	many	TGCAGTGCTAGCGGACAGCCTTCTGGTTCACCCCTCCACTTT	CSASGQPSGSPLHF
TRBV12-3/TRBV12-4	.	TRBJ2-5	14	many	TGTGCCAGCAGTTTTTTTCAGGGACAAGAGACCCAGTACTTC	CASSFFQGQETQYF
TRBV20-1	TRBD2	TRBJ2-5	13	many	TGCAGTGCCCCTAGCGGGATTCGCGAGACCCAGTACTTC	CSAPSGIRETQYF
TRBV6-5	.	TRBJ2-3	12	many	TGTGCCAGCAGGTCACAGGGAGATACGCAGTATTTT	CASRSQGDTQYF
TRBV5-1	TRBD2	TRBJ2-1	20	many	TGCGCCAGCAGCCTGCATGGAAAGGGACTAGCGCTCAGCTCCTACAATGAGCAGTTCTTC	CASSLHGKGLALSSYNEQFF
TRBV20-1	.	TRBJ1-3	14	many	TGCAGTGCTAGTTCACAGGGAGCTGGAAACACCATATATTTT	CSASSQGAGNTIYF
TRBV6-5	.	TRBJ1-3	13	few	TGTGCCAGCAGTTCGTCTGGTGGAAACACCATATATTTT	CASSSSGGNTIYF
TRBV9	.	TRBJ2-5	14	few	TGTGCCAGCAGCGTAGGCGGAGGGGGAGAGACCCAGTACTTC	CASSVGGGGETQYF
TRBV7-7	.	TRBJ2-5	16	few	TGTGCCAGCAGCGCGGCGGGGCCACCGTACCAAGAGACCCAGTACTTC	CASSAAGPPYQETQYF
TRBV12-3/TRBV12-4	.	TRBJ2-6	15	few	TGTGCCAGCAGTCCGCAGGTCTCTGGGGCCAACGTCCTGACTTTC	CASSPQVSGANVLTF
TRBV7-2	TRBD2	TRBJ2-1	13	many	TGTGCCAGCAGCTTAGAACCACTAGCGGAGCAGTTCTTC	CASSLEPLAEQFF
TRBV15	TRBD1	TRBJ2-3	14	many	TGTGCCACCAGCAGAGATGGACAGGATAATACGCAGTATTTT	CATSRDGQDNTQYF
TRBV29-1	.	TRBJ2-3	12	many	TGCAGCGTTGAAAACCAGGCGGATACGCAGTATTTT	CSVENQADTQYF
TRBV12-3/TRBV12-4	.	TRBJ1-1	12	.	TGTGCCAGCAGGGCTCAGGGGACTGAAGCTTTCTTT	CASRAQGTEAFF